These 4 T cell receptor beta chains were sequenced from one sample in a study of neoadjuvant nivolumab and ipilimumab in lung cancer. The table came from immunoSEQ multiplex PCR; TCRdb's copy has only in-frame clones and leaves some out. The sample yields approximately 31,000 clones, approximately 90% seen once. Sequenced material: peripheral blood, taken after neoadjuvant nivolumab, alone or with ipilimumab, at or shortly before surgery. Receptors were obtained from an adult with non-small cell lung cancer.

This clone has a single count. J is TRBJ2-5 and V is TRBV18; D not resolved. Trimming cost V 3 bases and J 2 bases, with 7 bases left between them. CDR1 and CDR2 (germline): KGHSH, LQKENI. The CDR3 is made up of 13 amino acids. The CDR3 here is CASSPPVQETQYF. The CDR3, as DNA: TGTGCCAGCTCACCGCCGGTTCAAGAGACCCAGTACTTC.

The chain joins TRBV6-5 to TRBJ1-1; D is possibly TRBD1 (5 bases). CDR1 and CDR2 (germline): MNHEY, SVGAGI. V lost 2 bases and J 6 bases, leaving 10 bases between the germline ends. The CDR3 runs 13 residues. The CDR3 nucleotides are TGTGCCAGCAGTTACCTCCGGGACGCTGAAGCTTTCTTT. Protein product: CASSYLRDAEAFF.

This chain links TRBV4-3 with TRBJ2-3; 12 bases agree with TRBD2. CDR3 size: 20 residues. The ends lost 0 bases at V and 6 bases at J; junction bases unmatched: 16. Per the germline V gene, CDR1 is LGHNA and CDR2 is YSLEER. This CDR3 is CASSQDLVIGASGGADTQYF. The CDR3 bases are TGCGCCAGCAGCCAAGATTTGGTGATTGGTGCTAGCGGGGGGGCTGATACGCAGTATTTT.

The chain has TRBV7-6 and TRBJ1-5, with D perhaps TRBD1 (6 bases). Per the germline V gene, CDR1 is SGHVS and CDR2 is FNYEAQ. Trimming took off 4 bases at V and 7 bases at J, with 11 bases between the two ends. The CDR3 is 13 residues long. CDR3 nucleotides: TGTGCCAGCAGCTCCAGGGGCGACCAGCCCCAGCATTTT. It specifies CASSSRGDQPQHF. Complete variable domain (other parts from reference TRBV7-6 and TRBJ1-5): GAGVSQSPRYKVTKRGQDVALRCDPISGHVSLYWYRQALGQGPEFLTYFNYEAQQDKSGLPNDRFSAERPEGSISTLTIQRTEQRDSAMYRCASSSRGDQPQHFGDGTRLSIL.